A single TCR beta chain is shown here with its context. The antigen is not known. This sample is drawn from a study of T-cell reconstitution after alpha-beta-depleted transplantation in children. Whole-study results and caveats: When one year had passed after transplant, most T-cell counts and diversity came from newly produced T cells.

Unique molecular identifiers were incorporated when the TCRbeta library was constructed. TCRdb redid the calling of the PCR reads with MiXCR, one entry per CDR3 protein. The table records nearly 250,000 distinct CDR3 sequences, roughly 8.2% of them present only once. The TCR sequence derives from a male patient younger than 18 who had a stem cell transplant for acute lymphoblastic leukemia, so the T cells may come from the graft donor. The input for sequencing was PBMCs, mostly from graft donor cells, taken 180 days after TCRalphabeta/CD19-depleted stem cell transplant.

The CDR3 reads CASSQRGPTYNEQFF. CDR3 DNA sequence: TGTGCCAGCAGCCAGAGGGGGCCCACCTACAATGAGCAGTTCTTC. The J gene is TRBJ2-1, the V gene TRBV14; TRBD1 matches at 7 bases. Germline V gene lookup returns CDR1 SGHDN and CDR2 FVKESK. The CDR3 runs 15 residues. V was pared by 3 bases and J by 2 bases, with 4 bases of the junction left unmatched.